This T cell receptor (beta chain) was sequenced for a study of T-cell reconstitution after alpha-beta-depleted transplantation in children. Unique molecular identifiers were used to barcode this TCRbeta library. TCRdb used MiXCR to reprocess the PCR reads, holding one entry per CDR3 protein. Found here are about 830,000 distinct CDR3 sequences, around 15% of them singletons; the top ten hold about 5%. Germline V gives CDR1 SGHVS, CDR2 FNYEAQ. The CDR3 loop spans 20 amino acids. With 5 bases removed from V and 2 bases from J, the gap between germline ends came to 28 bases. This chain connects TRBV7-6 to TRBJ1-3; perhaps TRBD1 as D (5 bases). The clonotype was recovered from a male patient younger than 18 who had a stem cell transplant for acute lymphoblastic leukemia, so the T cells may come from the graft donor. This specimen was PBMCs, mostly from graft donor cells, taken 360 days after TCRalphabeta/CD19-depleted stem cell transplant. In nucleotides, the CDR3 is TGTGCCAGCAGCCGGGGGTCAGAAGCTCCCAAGGGACTGACTGGAAACACCATATATTTT. Translation gives CASSRGSEAPKGLTGNTIYF.